The 29 T cell receptor beta chains below come from one sample, sequenced in a study of tumor-infiltrating lymphocytes in primary liver carcinoma. Investigators took RNA and DNA out together from 20-30 mg of unsorted bulk tissue. A primer in the constant region served to generate TCR beta cDNA from 450 to 600 ng of total RNA. Modified slightly, ARM-PCR produced TCR beta libraries over three nested multiplex PCR rounds. Two initial PCR rounds of about 11 cycles each paired TRBV1-TRBV30 forward primers with a C-beta reverse primer. Using its own MiXCR run on the multiplex PCR reads, TCRdb lists one record per CDR3 protein. Of around 29,000 distinct CDR3 sequences in the sample, over 60% were seen once. Sequenced material: liver tumor tissue from sampling region 5. Specified subset: tumor region T5, tumor centre. The receptors were sampled from a man in his forties or fifties with primary liver carcinoma and hepatitis B virus infection.

The chain recombines TRBV12-3 or TRBV12-4 with TRBJ2-7; 8 positions match TRBD2. The J call may be incorrect, as the DNA end agrees better with TRBJ2-1. This CDR3 spans 15 amino acids. The CDR3 DNA reads TGTGCCAGCAGTCCGAGCGGGAGTCCTTACAATGAGCAGTTCTTC. Its protein is CASSPSGSPYNEQFF.

As regards this clonotype: At one end, the junction sequence differs from germline, possibly due to a read error. The CDR3 sequence is CASSDYNSSLHF. DNA for the CDR3: TGTGCCAGCAGCGATTATAATTCATCCCTCCACTTT. This chain connects TRBV5-4 to TRBJ1-6; the D is unclear. The CDR3 loop spans 12 amino acids. The germline CDR1 and CDR2 sequences are SGHNT and YYREEE (reference sequence).

Details on this clonotype: The germline gene is not matched at one end of the junction; a read error may be the cause. The V and J genes are TRBV4-2 and TRBJ1-1; 8 bases match TRBD1. Per the germline V gene, CDR1 is LGHNA and CDR2 is YNFKEQ. CDR3 length: 17 residues. The CDR3 is CTSSQKCGQGFWTEAFF. The CDR3 DNA reads TGTACCAGCAGCCAAAAGTGTGGACAGGGTTTTTGGACTGAAGCTTTCTTT.

Turning to this clonotype: At one of its ends the junction is not consistent with the germline gene, which may arise from a read error. The V and J genes are TRBV5-4 and TRBJ2-1, with TRBD2 as a possible D gene (7 bases). Looked up from germline, CDR1 is SGHNT and CDR2 is YYREEE (reference sequence). The length of the CDR3 is 18 residues. The CDR3 DNA is TGTGCCAGCAGCTTAGGGGGGGCGACCCTGAGCTTCTACAATGAGCGGTTCTTC. Translation: CASSLGGATLSFYNERFF.

There are a few counts of this clonotype. Its ends do not fully match the called genes, so a read error is possible. The chain couples TRBV10-1 to TRBJ2-1; TRBD1 matches 11 bases. CDR1 is WNHNN, CDR2 SYGVQD, per germline (reference sequence). This CDR3 comprises 17 residues. CDR3 coding DNA: TGCGCCGGACCTTTGGACAGGGGGCAAGTCTCCTACAATGAGCAGTCCTTC. Protein product: CAGPLDRGQVSYNEQSF.

With regard to this clonotype: A read error may be the cause here, since a much bigger clone is one base away. Since the CDR3 does not end with the conserved phenylalanine or tryptophan, this likely comes from a read error. The limits of the CDR3 on the DNA are not certain, so only TCRdb's listed CDR3 is given. This chain joins TRBV11-2 and TRBJ2-3; the table's D call, TRBD1, was not checked against the DNA. Germline V gives CDR1 SGHAT, CDR2 FQNNGV. The length of the CDR3 is 12 amino acids, counting both ends. The CDR3 loop reads CASSPWADTHYL.

About this clonotype: Without the conserved terminal phenylalanine or tryptophan, this CDR3 likely stems from a read error. Because the CDR3's place on the DNA is in doubt, the DNA is left out and the CDR3 is given as listed by TCRdb. The chain couples TRBV7-9 to TRBJ1-2; TRBD1, the D gene given by the table, was not confirmed from the DNA. Per germline, CDR1 SEHNR and CDR2 FQNEAQ (reference sequence). The CDR3 is 16 residues long, counting both termini. The CDR3 here is CASSPEGRLSQYGYTS.

This clonotype was counted a single time. Because the CDR3 is missing its conserved closing phenylalanine or tryptophan, this is likely a read error. The V and J genes are TRBV11-2 and TRBJ2-1; no clear D gene. Germline CDR1 reads SGHAT; CDR2 reads FQNNGV. The CDR3 sequence is 16 residues long. The CDR3 DNA reads as TGTGCCAGCAGCTTGGATCCAGAGAGCTCCTACAATGTGCAGTTCCTC. Encoded protein: CASSLDPESSYNVQFL.

This clonotype has ten or more counts. The genes are TRBV6-2 or TRBV6-3 and TRBJ2-1; the match to TRBD1 covers 8 bases. CDR1 MNHEY and CDR2 SVGEGT come from the germline V gene. The CDR3 loop spans 18 amino acids. V shed 4 bases, J shed 0 bases, and the junction held 11 bases outside the gene matches. CDR3 in DNA: TGTGCCAGCAGTTTTAATGTTCAGGGGGCGAGCTCCTACAATGAGCAGTTCTTC. It encodes CASSFNVQGASSYNEQFF.

Notes on this clonotype: No conserved phenylalanine or tryptophan ends this CDR3, so it is likely a read error. The limits of the CDR3 on the DNA are not certain, so only TCRdb's listed CDR3 is given. The chain employs TRBV29-1 and TRBJ1-1. The CDR3 spans 13 residues, counting both ends. Germline loops: CDR1 SQVTM, CDR2 ANQGSEA. The CDR3 sequence is CSVGGGMNTEALV.

This clonotype showed up just once. The junction differs from germline at one of its ends, possibly a read error. The chain uses TRBV4-3 and TRBJ2-3; the match to TRBD2 covers 7 bases. The CDR3 totals 18 residues. Germline assignment: CDR1 LGHNA and CDR2 YSLEER. CDR3 residues: CASSQPPRPSGGKTYAVF. The CDR3 DNA reads TGCGCCAGCAGCCAACCTCCGAGGCCTAGCGGAGGGAAGACATACGCAGTATTT.

This clonotype was seen more than once but under ten times. A read error may produce the germline difference seen at one junction end. The chain combines TRBV12-3 or TRBV12-4 with TRBJ2-7, with a possible D match to TRBD2 (6 bases). This CDR3 is 14 amino acids long. CDR3 in amino acids: CVSTSSVDSYEQCF. Here the CDR3 DNA reads TGTGTCAGCACTTCTAGCGTAGACTCCTACGAGCAGTGCTTC.

This clonotype has ten or more counts. J is TRBJ2-2 and V is TRBV6-5; D might be TRBD1 or TRBD2, each matching 5 bases. In germline, CDR1 is MNHEY, CDR2 SVGAGI. V lost 3 bases and J 3 bases, leaving 11 bases between the germline ends. CDR3 length: 15 residues. Here the CDR3 reads CASSYHGADTGELFF. The CDR3 region has the DNA TGTGCCAGCAGTTATCACGGGGCCGACACCGGGGAGCTGTTTTTT.

Remarks on this clonotype: The conserved final phenylalanine or tryptophan is absent from the CDR3, which likely points to a read error. The chain couples TRBV29-1 to TRBJ2-5; 12 nucleotides match TRBD2. Per the germline V gene, CDR1 is SQVTM and CDR2 is ANQGSEA. This CDR3 spans 17 amino acids. The V gene end was trimmed by 4 bases and the J gene end by 5 bases; junction bases not matched to a gene: 14. The CDR3 spells CSVVKLASGRAGETQYL. DNA for the CDR3: TGCAGCGTTGTAAAATTGGCTAGCGGGAGGGCCGGCGAGACCCAGTACCTC.

Notes on this clonotype: Lacking the conserved final phenylalanine or tryptophan, this CDR3 likely reflects a read error. The chain links TRBV29-1 to TRBJ2-2; 9 bases are shared with TRBD1. Germline values: CDR1 SQVTM, CDR2 ANQGSEA. The CDR3 runs to 16 residues. This CDR3 is CSIGRRDRENIGELFI. CDR3 nucleotide sequence: TGCAGCATTGGTCGCCGGGACAGGGAAAACATCGGGGAGCTGTTTATT.

This clonotype was recorded only once. This chain uses TRBV11-2 with TRBJ1-1; a weak D match, TRBD1 (5 bases). The CDR3 extends over 12 amino acids. The germline V gene encodes CDR1 SGHAT and CDR2 FQNNGV. Trimming took 5 bases from V and 12 from J, leaving 16 bases between them. CDR3 region: CASSRLDMESFF. DNA of the CDR3: TGTGCCAGCAGCAGGCTGGACATGGAATCTTTCTTT.

To note about this clonotype: A read error may account for a junction end that differs from germline. The genes are TRBV4-1 and TRBJ1-1; tentative D call: TRBD1 (5 bases). Germline V gene data show CDR1 as MGHRA and CDR2 as YSYEKL. The CDR3 runs 14 residues. CDR3 bases: TGCGCCAGCAGCCCAGACCACGGGGGATTAGAAGCTGTCTTT. As protein: CASSPDHGGLEAVF.

The chain employs TRBV7-7 and TRBJ2-7; maybe TRBD2 (6 bases). Germline V gene sequence: CDR1 SSHAT, CDR2 FNYEAQ (reference sequence). This CDR3 is 13 amino acids long. The chain's CDR3 is CDSNSTYQGLQYF. As DNA, the CDR3 is TGTGATAGCAACTCCACCTATCAAGGACTACAGTACTTC.

The V gene is TRBV29-1, the J gene TRBJ2-3, with D possibly TRBD2 on 6 matching bases. The CDR3 consists of 14 residues. Germline V gene sequence: CDR1 SQVTM, CDR2 ANQGSEA. The V end lost 7 bases, the J end lost 3 bases, and 17 bases lay between the germline ends. CDR3 amino acids: CSASPGEHTDTQYF. The CDR3 DNA reads as TGCAGCGCGAGCCCGGGAGAGCATACAGATACGCAGTATTTT.

Concerning this clonotype: The junction departs from the called germline gene at one end, perhaps through a read error. The J gene is TRBJ1-1, the V gene TRBV30; tentatively, D is TRBD1 (5 bases). This CDR3 is 12 amino acids long. Germline V gene lookup returns CDR1 GTSNPN and CDR2 SVGIG (reference sequence). The CDR3 spells CAWTGTYTGAFF. The CDR3 DNA follows: TGTGCCTGGACCGGGACCTACACTGGAGCTTTCTTT.

This clonotype was observed a few times. Being one base from a much bigger clone, this may be a read error. This chain joins TRBV28 and TRBJ1-2; no definite D call. The V end lost 8 bases, the J end lost 9 bases, and 13 bases lay between the germline ends. Germline loops: CDR1 MDHEN, CDR2 SYDVKM. This CDR3 contains 11 residues. Written as DNA, the CDR3 is TGTGCCAGCGGTGACCTGATAAGCTACACCTTC. It translates to CASGDLISYTF.

About this clonotype itself: The DNA is left out, because the CDR3 cannot be placed on it with certainty; the CDR3 is given as TCRdb lists it. The chain recombines TRBV12-3 or TRBV12-4 with TRBJ2-7; whether TRBD1, the table's D call, matches the DNA was not checked. The CDR3 numbers 15 amino acids, ends counted. CDR3 residues: CASSFGQGANYEQFF.

The rearrangement uses TRBV10-3 and TRBJ2-3; TRBD2 might be the D (6 bases). CDR3 size: 16 residues. V dropped 8 bases and J dropped 0 bases, with 18 bases sitting between them. The germline gives CDR1 ENHRY, CDR2 SYGVKD. The CDR3 spells CAIGRTSRASTDTQYF. The CDR3 DNA reads TGTGCCATCGGGCGCACTAGCAGGGCTAGCACAGATACGCAGTATTTT.

This clonotype was found many times. The V and J genes are TRBV5-1 and TRBJ2-7; 10 bases are shared with TRBD1. The CDR3 contains 16 residues. Germline loops: CDR1 SGHRS, CDR2 YFSETQ. J lost 4 bases, V lost 0 bases, and 7 bases had no gene match. This CDR3 is CASSLGGTGVQYEQYF. CDR3 nucleotide sequence: TGCGCCAGCAGCTTGGGGGGGACAGGGGTTCAGTACGAGCAGTACTTC.

A word on this clonotype: Compared with germline, one end of the junction differs, possibly owing to a read error. The V gene is TRBV5-5, the J gene TRBJ2-1, with D perhaps matching TRBD2 (5 bases). CDR3 length: 15 amino acids. The germline V gene encodes CDR1 SGHKS and CDR2 YYEKEE (reference sequence). CDR3 nucleotide sequence: TGTGCCGGCAGCCCTGGACTGGGTTCCTGCAATGAGCAGTTCTTC. Amino acid sequence: CAGSPGLGSCNEQFF.

Concerning this clonotype itself: The junction shows a germline mismatch at one end, possibly a read error. The rearrangement uses TRBV6-2 or TRBV6-3 and TRBJ1-1; no reliable D call. CDR1 is MNHEY and CDR2 is SVGEGT in the germline V gene. This CDR3 spans 14 amino acids. This CDR3 is CANSYPELNFEAFF. In nucleotides, the CDR3 is TGTGCCAACAGTTACCCAGAGCTGAACTTTGAAGCTTTCTTT.

Turning to this clonotype: Relative to the germline gene, one junction end is altered; a read error may explain this. V and J are TRBV5-4 and TRBJ2-1; 11 bases align to TRBD2. CDR1 SGHNT and CDR2 YYREEE come from the germline V gene (reference sequence). This CDR3 comprises 15 residues. CDR3 DNA: TGTGCCAGCAGCCTGTCTAGCGGGAGGCACAATGAGAAGTTCTTC. It specifies CASSLSSGRHNEKFF. Together with reference TRBV5-4 and TRBJ2-1, the CDR3 gives the full variable domain: ETGVTQSPTHLIKTRGQQVTLRCSSQSGHNTVSWYQQALGQGPQFIFQYYREEENGRGNFPPRFSGLQFPNYSSELNVNALELDDSALYLCASSLSSGRHNEKFFGPGTRLTVL.

With regard to this clonotype: Relative to the germline gene, one junction end is altered; a read error may explain this. The chain combines TRBV20-1 with TRBJ1-5; 9 bases line up with TRBD1. The CDR3 is 20 residues long. The germline V gene has CDR1 DFQATT and CDR2 SNEGSKA (reference sequence). CDR3 nucleotides: TGCAGTGCTAGAGGGGAGGGACAGGGTAGTCTCGTTTATAGCTATCAGCCCCAGCATTTT. Its translation is CSARGEGQGSLVYSYQPQHF.

In regard to this clonotype: It may be a read error: a sequence one base away is much more abundant. This likely comes from a read error, as the CDR3 has no conserved phenylalanine or tryptophan at its end. The rearrangement links TRBV28 to TRBJ2-1; TRBD2 matches 9 bases. Germline lookup yields CDR1 MDHEN and CDR2 SYDVKM. This CDR3 has 15 amino acids. The J segment lost 8 bases and the V segment lost 1 base, leaving 6 bases of the junction unmatched. CDR3 protein: CASSLLGGRADEQFL. The CDR3 DNA is TGTGCCAGCAGTTTATTGGGCGGGAGGGCGGATGAGCAGTTCTTA.